A single T cell receptor (beta chain) is shown here with its context. This clonotype was counted only a few times. Its antigen is unknown. No much larger clone exists at a distance of one base, and base qualities are not known. Donors were 39 systemically healthy Caucasian individuals from Russia aged roughly 6 to 100 years. About 10 milliliters of peripheral blood were collected from each donor into EDTA-treated Vacutainer tubes. Ficoll-Paque density-gradient centrifugation was used to isolate PBMCs, with at least 6.5 million per sample. Total RNA, at least 5 micrograms per sample, was extracted from PBMCs with Trizol reagent. Naive CD45RAhigh/CD27high T cell percentages were measured by flow cytometry on a PBMC aliquot from every donor. This sample was taken from a study of blood T cells in healthy people across ages (dated by TCRdb to between 2015 and 2016). Notes on the research overall: Template switching captured roughly one uniquely barcoded TCR beta cDNA molecule per two T cells in model experiments. To track age-related changes in TCR beta repertoire diversity, the study relied on deep sequencing normalized with unique cDNA molecular identifiers. To avoid experimental bias, donors of different ages were distributed randomly across sequencing lanes. Donors were grouped into four age groups: young (average approximately 15 years), middle-aged (around 39), aged (roughly 67) and long-lived (approximately 75). The study analyzed two additional independent replicas of 1 million unique cDNA reads from the same blood draw for two donors, one aged 18 to 29 and one aged 80 or older. General conclusions and limits of the study: Observed TCR beta diversity correlated strongly with the percentage of naive T cells measured by flow cytometry. Conclusive comparison of naive and antigen-experienced compartments was prevented by the profiling of bulk unsorted PBMCs. Estimates of total diversity based on one million sequenced T cells were considered lower bounds and underestimates. Compared with the aged group, the long-lived group had more naive CD4+ T cells, fewer expanded clones and increased TCR diversity, a pattern suggesting age selection. Observed TCR beta diversity per million T cells fell roughly linearly with age, and a significant reduction was already apparent by age around 44. Donor CMV infection status was unknown, potentially confounding age-related changes in expanded clonotypes.

To prepare the library, 5' RACE was applied. The sequencer listed for this sample is Illumina HiSeq 2500. The second PCR ran for roughly 7 to 11 cycles and used a J-beta primer mix along with a sample-barcoded 5' primer. Each TCR beta cDNA molecule received a unique molecular identifier from a template-switch 5' adaptor carrying 12 random nucleotides. Each sample yielded at least 3 million CDR3-containing paired-end reads. First-strand cDNA synthesis was performed from all RNA using the Mint cDNA synthesis kit, with priming by a TRBC-specific oligonucleotide. After uracil-DNA glycosylase treatment, a first 18-cycle PCR used universal primers M1SS and BC2_uni_R on all cDNA. On the authors' methods: Normalization of each sample was performed by random selection of 1 million high-quality reads, each carrying a distinct molecular identifier. Reads sharing molecular identifiers were discarded rather than binned into consensus sequences. MiTCR, set to a Q25 quality threshold and the strictest error-elimination algorithm, was used for CDR3 identification, clonotype clustering and error correction. A nonparametric unseen species model with Euler transformation was used to estimate a lower bound on total TCR beta diversity. The public sequencing data were trimmed at Q25 with fastp and processed into clonotypes with MiXCR by TCRdb, which kept only in-frame beta chains. When rows share a CDR3 protein, they turn into one entry using the most common DNA and genes. In this record, the V and J calls reflect TCRdb's handling and not the investigators' own analysis. The sample table contains fewer than 750,000 distinct CDR3 sequences; only one count was recorded for less than 60% of them. About 22% of the sample rests with the top ten.

Reading from cysteine to phenylalanine, the CDR3 counts 17 amino acids. Only the CDR3 part of the read is kept: 51 bases, read in frame from the first base. Unmatched junction bases come to 8, with V trimmed by 2 bases and J by 0 bases. The germline V gene (reference sequence) specifies LGHDT as CDR1 and YNNKEL as CDR2. This clonotype originated in a man older than 75 in good health. The specimen was blood. The sequence links TRBV3-1 to TRBJ2-7; the junction holds 9 bases that match TRBD2. The nucleotides are TGTGCCAGCAGCCAACCGGGGACTAGCCAAAGCTCCTACGAGCAGTACTTC. It specifies CASSQPGTSQSSYEQYF.